The next 23 T cell receptor beta chains were all read from a single sample in a study of vaccination effects on CD4 cells after COVID-19. Sequencing in the ViraFEST assay came after antigen-specific CD4+ T cells had been expanded with viral peptide pools, which were used to stimulate PBMC. Subsequent to roughly 10 days of culture, CD4+ T cells were isolated. Antigen specificity for these receptors is unknown. Libraries were prepared by immunoSEQ multiplex PCR; TCRdb keeps only in-frame clonotypes and omits some of them. Of about 20,000 clones listed, about 70% are singletons. Sequenced material: CD4+ T cells from PBMCs cultured with HCoV-229E spike peptides, taken before COVID-19 vaccination. These receptors all stem from a human donor who received a COVID-19 vaccine.

The chain uses TRBV5-1 and TRBJ2-5, with D unclear. Deletions cut 0 bases from V and 5 bases from J, with 11 bases between. The CDR3 totals 14 residues. Germline V gene lookup returns CDR1 SGHRS and CDR2 YFSETQ. CDR3 loop: CASSLDSSRETQYF. The DNA of the CDR3 is TGCGCCAGCAGCTTGGATAGTAGCCGGGAGACCCAGTACTTC.

This clone was observed once. The J gene is TRBJ1-1, the V gene TRBV11-2, with a weak D call TRBD1 (6 bases). Trimming removed 2 bases from V and 4 bases from J, with 11 bases in between. This CDR3 is built from 14 residues. Germline V lookup: CDR1 SGHAT, CDR2 FQNNGV. Here the CDR3 DNA reads TGTGCCAGCAGCTTAAGCCAGGGGAGCACTGAAGCTTTCTTT. Translated: CASSLSQGSTEAFF.

The chain carries TRBV11-1 and TRBJ2-2; D not certain. The germline V gene encodes CDR1 SGHAT and CDR2 FQDESV (reference sequence). The CDR3 spans 12 residues. Trimming removed 3 bases from V and 5 bases from J, with 4 bases in between. In DNA, the CDR3 is TGTGCCAGCAGCTTCGATACCGGGGAGCTGTTTTTT. This translates into CASSFDTGELFF.

J is TRBJ2-7 and V is TRBV5-5, with 7 positions matching TRBD1. The CDR3 loop spans 15 amino acids. The germline gives CDR1 SGHKS, CDR2 YYEKEE (reference sequence). V shed 4 bases, J shed 5 bases, and the junction held 12 bases outside the gene matches. The CDR3 DNA is TGTGCCAGCAGCCCCTTTCCGAGGGGGCGGCACGAGCAGTACTTC. Translating it yields CASSPFPRGRHEQYF.

This sequence joins TRBV2 and TRBJ1-2; no reliable D call. The V gene's germline CDR1 is SNHLY and CDR2 FYNNEI. Trimming cost V 0 bases and J 1 base, with 9 bases left between them. The CDR3 runs 15 residues. Written as DNA, the CDR3 is TGTGCCAGCAGTGAAGCGCGGTACGGTAACTATGGCTACACCTTC. This codes for CASSEARYGNYGYTF.

This chain joins TRBV3-1 (or the pseudogene TRBV3-2) and TRBJ2-5; D call uncertain. CDR1 and CDR2 (germline): LGHDT, YNNKEL (reference sequence). CDR3 size: 13 residues. The V end was cut by 1 base, the J end by 5 bases, with 8 bases between. CDR3 protein: CASSQVVSETQYF. CDR3 sequence (DNA): TGTGCCAGCAGCCAAGTTGTCAGCGAGACCCAGTACTTC.

In DNA form, the CDR3 reads TGCAGCGTTACGGGGCTCGGGACTAGCGGCGAGCAGTTCTTC. Protein sequence: CSVTGLGTSGEQFF. The J gene is TRBJ2-1, the V gene TRBV29-1; TRBD2 aligns across 11 bases. CDR1 SQVTM and CDR2 ANQGSEA come from the germline V gene. V gave up 5 bases and J gave up 10 bases; unmatched junction bases: 10. This CDR3 region has 14 residues.

CDR3 nucleotide sequence: TGTGCCAGCAGTTACTCAAGGGTTAGGGGAGGCTACGAGCAGTACTTC. It encodes CASSYSRVRGGYEQYF. The chain is built from TRBV6-5 and TRBJ2-7; possibly TRBD2 for D (6 bases). The CDR3 extends over 16 amino acids. Looked up from germline, CDR1 is MNHEY and CDR2 is SVGAGI. Deletions cut 0 bases from V and 3 bases from J, with 15 bases between.

The rearrangement uses TRBV29-1 and TRBJ2-5; D uncertain. Deletions cut 6 bases from V and 5 bases from J, with 19 bases between. The CDR3 consists of 14 residues. The V gene's germline CDR1 is SQVTM and CDR2 ANQGSEA. The CDR3 loop is CSVALTMTMETQYF. The CDR3, as DNA: TGCAGCGTAGCTCTTACAATGACGATGGAGACCCAGTACTTC.

The J gene is TRBJ1-3, the V gene TRBV20-1; D is uncertain. The CDR3 consists of 14 residues. Trimming took 3 bases from V and 0 from J, leaving 9 bases between them. Germline V gene lookup returns CDR1 DFQATT and CDR2 SNEGSKA (reference sequence). CDR3: CSASLSISGNTIYF. The CDR3 DNA reads as TGCAGTGCTAGTTTGTCTATCTCTGGAAACACCATATATTTT.

The rearrangement links TRBV2 to TRBJ1-1, with no clear D. The germline gives CDR1 SNHLY, CDR2 FYNNEI. The CDR3 is made up of 13 amino acids. The V and J ends lost 7 bases and 2 bases respectively, with 11 bases between them. Here the CDR3 DNA reads TGTGCCAGCACCTTGGATGGAAACACTGAAGCTTTCTTT. It translates to CASTLDGNTEAFF.

This clone was seen a handful of times. The CDR3 DNA sequence: TGCGCCAGCAGCTCGGGACAGGAAAATGGCTACACCTTC. This sequence encodes CASSSGQENGYTF. The chain uses TRBV5-1 and TRBJ1-2, with 8 bases aligning to TRBD1. CDR1 is SGHRS, CDR2 YFSETQ, per germline. J lost 6 bases, V lost 3 bases, and 4 bases had no gene match. The CDR3 runs to 13 residues.

The rearrangement uses TRBV5-1 and TRBJ2-5, with TRBD2 identical over 10 bases. The CDR3 length is 15 residues. Germline V gives CDR1 SGHRS, CDR2 YFSETQ. The trim removed 2 bases at V and 4 bases at J, leaving 5 bases unmatched. CDR3 DNA: TGCGCCAGCAGCTTCGGGACTAGCGAGTCAGAGACCCAGTACTTC. This translates into CASSFGTSESETQYF.

The chain uses TRBV5-4 and TRBJ2-7, with D hard to call. In germline, CDR1 is SGHNT, CDR2 YYREEE (reference sequence). This CDR3 spans 14 amino acids. The V end was cut by 2 bases, the J end by 0 bases, with 9 bases between. The CDR3 loop reads CASSFLGSSYEQYF. DNA of the CDR3: TGTGCCAGCAGCTTTTTGGGGTCCTCCTACGAGCAGTACTTC. Together with reference TRBV5-4 and TRBJ2-7, the CDR3 gives the full variable domain: ETGVTQSPTHLIKTRGQQVTLRCSSQSGHNTVSWYQQALGQGPQFIFQYYREEENGRGNFPPRFSGLQFPNYSSELNVNALELDDSALYLCASSFLGSSYEQYFGPGTRLTVT.

The chain carries TRBV20-1 and TRBJ1-5; no firm D call. V was clipped by 3 bases and J by 4 bases, with 10 bases between them. The CDR3 runs to 13 residues. Germline V lookup: CDR1 DFQATT, CDR2 SNEGSKA (reference sequence). The CDR3 region is CSASDGLNQPQHF. Written as DNA, the CDR3 is TGCAGTGCTAGTGACGGTTTAAATCAGCCCCAGCATTTT.

The chain joins TRBV6-5 to TRBJ2-5; TRBD1 is a possible D gene (5 bases). The germline V gene has CDR1 MNHEY and CDR2 SVGAGI. The CDR3 length is 15 residues. The V end lost 8 bases, the J end lost 3 bases, and 19 bases lay between the germline ends. In DNA, the CDR3 is TGTGCCAGCGGCATCAGGGCTTTCCCCAAAGAGACCCAGTACTTC. Translating it yields CASGIRAFPKETQYF.

The V and J genes are TRBV2 and TRBJ1-2; no clear D. Trimming cost V 4 bases and J 0 bases, with 12 bases left between them. Germline lookup yields CDR1 SNHLY and CDR2 FYNNEI. The CDR3 length is 15 residues. CDR3 residues: CASSVFGISNYGYTF. CDR3 nucleotide sequence: TGTGCCAGCAGTGTTTTCGGCATCTCTAACTATGGCTACACCTTC.

The chain has TRBV4-1 and TRBJ2-7, with 9 bases that match TRBD1. The trim removed 4 bases at V and 5 bases at J, leaving 9 bases unmatched. The CDR3 covers 15 residues. The V gene's germline CDR1 is MGHRA and CDR2 YSYEKL. For the CDR3, the DNA is TGCGCCAGCAGCCCCCAGGGGGACAGGGCCCACGAGCAGTACTTC. Protein product: CASSPQGDRAHEQYF.

The chain employs TRBV7-7 and TRBJ2-5, with a tentative D call TRBD1 (5 bases). Per germline, CDR1 SSHAT and CDR2 FNYEAQ (reference sequence). Trimming cost V 5 bases and J 3 bases, with 10 bases left between them. The CDR3 extends over 13 amino acids. CDR3 sequence: CASSQGTKETQYF. CDR3 nucleotide sequence: TGTGCCAGCAGCCAGGGAACGAAAGAGACCCAGTACTTC.

The chain recombines TRBV10-2 with TRBJ2-1; 7 nucleotides agree with TRBD2. Germline loops: CDR1 WSHSY, CDR2 SAAADI. V trimming: 0 bases; J trimming: 1 base; junction bases outside the gene matches: 0. The CDR3 is 15 amino acids. The CDR3 protein is CASSESGGSYNEQFF. CDR3 DNA sequence: TGCGCCAGCAGTGAGTCGGGGGGGTCCTACAATGAGCAGTTCTTC.

The chain links TRBV6-6 to TRBJ2-4, with 11 nucleotides matching TRBD1. This CDR3 is built from 14 residues. Germline CDR1 MNHNY, CDR2 SVGAGI (reference sequence). V shed 6 bases and J 7 bases; nucleotides not matched to a gene: 5. CDR3 sequence: CASRAGTGGNIQYF. CDR3 coding DNA: TGTGCCAGCAGAGCCGGGACAGGGGGGAACATTCAGTACTTC.

Only a few counts were recorded for this clone. V and J are TRBV4-1 and TRBJ1-2; the match to TRBD1 covers 8 bases. This CDR3 has 15 amino acids. Losses at the gene ends were 1 base for V and 1 base for J; bases not matched to a gene: 2. Germline loops: CDR1 MGHRA, CDR2 YSYEKL. The CDR3: CASSQVDRGNYGYTF. As DNA, the CDR3 is TGCGCCAGCAGCCAAGTAGACAGGGGTAACTATGGCTACACCTTC.

This clone appeared a few times. The chain combines TRBV20-1 with TRBJ2-7; 11 bases agree with TRBD1. The V and J ends lost 6 bases and 4 bases, in that order; junction bases with no gene match: 8. CDR1 and CDR2 from the germline V gene are DFQATT and SNEGSKA (reference sequence). This CDR3 comprises 14 residues. The CDR3 loop reads CSASMGQGDYEQYF. The CDR3 DNA follows: TGCAGTGCGAGTATGGGACAGGGGGATTACGAGCAGTACTTC.